One and the same sample provided the 9 T cell receptor beta chains below, sequenced in a study of blood T cell repertoires in COVID-19. Assay: immunoSEQ multiplex PCR; the TCRdb copy retains only in-frame clones and omits some. The sample consists of about half a million clones, about nine tenths of them appearing once. The sample comprised PBMCs or T cells enriched from blood (not recorded which). These receptors were taken from a woman in her fifties or sixties who had recovered from COVID-19.

The CDR3 bases are TGTGCCAGCAGTGAACAAAGCAATCAGCCCCAGCATTTT. It encodes CASSEQSNQPQHF. This chain joins TRBV6-1 and TRBJ1-5; unclear D gene. Trimming took off 2 bases at V and 1 base at J, with 3 bases between the two ends. This CDR3 has 13 amino acids. Germline-derived CDR1 and CDR2 are MNHNS and SASEGT.

The chain has TRBV2 and TRBJ1-2; D may be TRBD1 (6 bases). The CDR3 extends over 13 amino acids. Trimming removed 2 bases at V and 8 bases at J, with 12 bases between. Germline assignment: CDR1 SNHLY and CDR2 FYNNEI. CDR3 amino acids: CASSENWGRGYTF. The CDR3 DNA reads as TGTGCCAGCAGTGAAAACTGGGGGCGAGGCTACACCTTC. Together with reference TRBV2 and TRBJ1-2, the CDR3 gives the full variable domain: EPEVTQTPSHQVTQMGQEVILRCVPISNHLYFYWYRQILGQKVEFLVSFYNNEISEKSEIFDDQFSVERPDGSNFTLKIRSTKLEDSAMYFCASSENWGRGYTFGSGTRLTVV.

The rearrangement links TRBV5-1 to TRBJ1-1; D remains ambiguous. The V end was cut by 2 bases, the J end by 6 bases, with 11 bases between. The CDR3 spans 13 residues. Germline CDR1 and CDR2: SGHRS and YFSETQ. The DNA of the CDR3 is TGCGCCAGCAGCTTCGACTTAGTCGCTGAAGCTTTCTTT. Its translation is CASSFDLVAEAFF.

V usage is TRBV6-5 and J usage is TRBJ1-1; 7 bases line up with TRBD1. The CDR3 extends over 13 amino acids. Looked up from germline, CDR1 is MNHEY and CDR2 is SVGAGI. The J segment lost 9 bases and the V segment lost 6 bases, leaving 10 bases of the junction unmatched. The CDR3 bases are TGTGCCAGCAGGGATTTGACAGGGTACAAAGCTTTCTTT. Residues: CASRDLTGYKAFF.

The rearrangement uses TRBV4-1 and TRBJ1-2; perhaps TRBD1 as D (6 bases). This CDR3 is built from 17 residues. V lost 0 bases and J lost 5, with 19 bases in between. Germline V gene lookup returns CDR1 MGHRA and CDR2 YSYEKL. The DNA for the CDR3 is TGCGCCAGCAGCCAAGATCTCTGGGACACATCTTCATATGGCTACACCTTC. It specifies CASSQDLWDTSSYGYTF.

V is TRBV20-1 and J is TRBJ1-2; D ambiguous. Germline V lookup: CDR1 DFQATT, CDR2 SNEGSKA (reference sequence). V was shortened by 5 bases and J by 7 bases, with 8 bases between the two germline ends. This CDR3 spans 10 amino acids. The CDR3: CSAGEAGYTF. In DNA form, the CDR3 reads TGCAGTGCTGGCGAGGCTGGCTACACCTTC.

The V and J genes are TRBV14 and TRBJ1-1, with TRBD1 matching 7 bases. Losses at the gene ends were 0 bases for V and 3 bases for J; bases not matched to a gene: 10. CDR1 and CDR2 from the germline V gene are SGHDN and FVKESK. The length of the CDR3 is 17 residues. This CDR3 reads CASSQDPGQGVYTEAFF. The CDR3 DNA is TGTGCCAGCAGCCAAGATCCTGGGCAGGGGGTGTACACTGAAGCTTTCTTT.

The V call is TRBV9, the J call TRBJ2-5; 8 positions agree with TRBD2. The CDR3 totals 16 residues. J gave up 2 bases and V 2 bases, and 8 bases lay outside the gene matches. Germline CDR1 reads SGDLS; CDR2 reads YYNGEE. The CDR3 DNA is TGTGCCAGCAGCGTTACCCCGGCGGGGGGACAAGAGACCCAGTACTTC. Translating it yields CASSVTPAGGQETQYF.

This rearrangement joins TRBV5-1 to TRBJ1-3, with 9 bases matching TRBD1. V dropped 4 bases and J dropped 5; count of bases not matched to a gene: 7. The CDR3 contains 15 residues. Germline V gene sequence: CDR1 SGHRS, CDR2 YFSETQ. CDR3 sequence reads: CASSPGQGFRNTIYF. CDR3 DNA sequence: TGCGCCAGCAGCCCCGGACAGGGGTTTAGAAACACCATATATTTT.